This TCR beta chain came from a study of blood T cell repertoires in COVID-19. Study details: The United States, Italy and Spain provided the acute and convalescent COVID-19 samples. Sources were T cells, B-cell-depleted T cells, or PBMCs; the material itself was cDNA or gDNA.

Under the authors' procedure: Estimation of nucleated cell counts was performed using reference gene primer amplification. Generated by immunoSEQ multiplex PCR, the TCRdb table keeps only in-frame clones and is missing some. The DNA gave D and trimming, while V, J and clone size come from that table. The sample comprises about 250,000 clones, 88% of which are singletons, and 0.95% to 1% rests with the top ten. V dropped 1 base and J dropped 0 bases, with 14 bases sitting between them. CDR3 length equals 17 residues. Germline V gene data show CDR1 as SGHTS and CDR2 as YDEGEE. Sequenced: peripheral blood. This receptor was taken from a middle-aged woman who had recovered from COVID-19. The chain carries TRBV5-8 and TRBJ1-5; D unclear. The CDR3: CASSLLRRSDSNQPQHF. In DNA, the CDR3 is TGTGCCAGCAGCTTGTTGAGACGGAGTGATAGCAATCAGCCCCAGCATTTT. The whole variable domain, filled in from reference TRBV5-8 and TRBJ1-5, reads EAGVTQSPTHLIKTRGQQATLRCSPISGHTSVYWYQQALGLGLQFLLWYDEGEERNRGNFPPRFSGRQFPNYSSELNVNALELEDSALYLCASSLLRRSDSNQPQHFGDGTRLSIL.